These 5 T cell receptor beta chains originate from one sample sequenced in a study of blood T cells in healthy people across ages (dated by TCRdb to the mid-2010s). Library method: 5' RACE. For sequencing, an Illumina HiSeq 2500 was employed. A second PCR of roughly 6 to 11 cycles was performed with a sample-barcoded 5' primer and a J-beta primer mix. The public sequencing data were trimmed at Q25 with fastp and processed into clonotypes with MiXCR by TCRdb, which kept only in-frame beta chains. Rows matching on CDR3 protein sequence are summarized as one entry with the most common DNA and genes. The sample contains 850,000 to 1,300,000 distinct CDR3 sequences, roughly 45% of them found a single time. The top ten constitute over 15% of the sample. The sequenced sample was blood. Receptors originate from a woman aged 55-70 years in good health.

The chain combines TRBV5-4 with TRBJ2-7, with 7 bases that match TRBD1. This CDR3 region has 14 residues. Per germline, CDR1 SGHNT and CDR2 YYREEE (reference sequence). The ends lost 6 bases at V and 1 base at J; junction bases unmatched: 7. CDR3 in amino acids: CASKKTGNSYEQYF. The CDR3 DNA is TGTGCCAGCAAGAAGACAGGGAATTCCTACGAGCAGTACTTC. The whole variable domain, remainder taken from reference TRBV5-4 and TRBJ2-7, is ETGVTQSPTHLIKTRGQQVTLRCSSQSGHNTVSWYQQALGQGPQFIFQYYREEENGRGNFPPRFSGLQFPNYSSELNVNALELDDSALYLCASKKTGNSYEQYFGPGTRLTVT.

This chain uses TRBV29-1 with TRBJ2-1, with D perhaps matching TRBD1 (6 bases). Matching the DNA end better, TRBJ2-7 makes the J call doubtful. The length of the CDR3 is 14 residues. The germline CDR1 and CDR2 sequences are SQVTM and ANQGSEA. Here the CDR3 reads CSVDTGFKNNEQYF. The DNA for the CDR3 is TGCAGCGTCGACACAGGGTTTAAGAACAATGAGCAGTACTTC.

In its sample, this clonotype was seen a few times. The chain links TRBV4-1 to TRBJ2-7; TRBD1 aligns across 9 bases. Trimming removed 5 bases from V and 2 bases from J; junction bases left unmatched: 7. This CDR3 is built from 15 residues. The germline CDR1 and CDR2 sequences are MGHRA and YSYEKL. CDR3 sequence (DNA): TGCGCCAGCAGCTATCAACAGGGGGCCACCTACGAGCAGTACTTC. Translated, it gives CASSYQQGATYEQYF.

This chain links TRBV7-3 with TRBJ2-5, with 9 bases that match TRBD2. Trimming cost V 5 bases and J 4 bases; bases outside gene matches: 2. Germline V gene sequence: CDR1 SGHTA, CDR2 FQGTGA. CDR3 length: 13 residues. CDR3 residues: CASSRTSAETQYF. The CDR3 DNA reads as TGTGCCAGCAGCCGGACTAGCGCAGAGACCCAGTACTTC.

The chain uses TRBV2 and TRBJ2-7, with D unresolved. CDR3 length: 14 amino acids. CDR1 is SNHLY, CDR2 FYNNEI, per germline. V was cut by 7 bases and J by 2 bases, with 15 bases left in between. The CDR3 bases are TGTGCCAGCAAGGCGGATGAGGCCGCCTACGAGCAGTACTTC. It encodes CASKADEAAYEQYF.